The T cell receptor beta chain described here comes from a study of blood T cell repertoires in COVID-19. Background on the study: The analysed material was cDNA or gDNA that came from T cells, B-cell-depleted T cells, or PBMCs.

The CDR3 has 15 residues. Trimming cost V 0 bases and J 3 bases, with 12 bases left between them. The germline gives CDR1 MNHEY, CDR2 SVGAGI. Per the authors' pipeline: Estimation of nucleated cell counts relied on the amplification of reference gene primers. Only in-frame clones appear in the TCRdb table, and some are missing; sequencing was by immunoSEQ multiplex PCR. V and J calls and clone size come straight from that table; D and trimming were deduced from the DNA. The sample consists of around 240,000 clones, roughly 86% of them appearing once. The chain has TRBV6-5 and TRBJ2-7, with D possibly matching TRBD2 (6 bases). The receptor comes from a woman aged 50 to 60 who had recovered from COVID-19. The sequenced sample consisted of PBMCs or T cells enriched from blood (not recorded which). The CDR3 bases are TGTGCCAGCAGTTACTCAAGGGTCGGGGGCTACGAGCAGTACTTC. Encoded protein: CASSYSRVGGYEQYF.